This entry lists 28 T cell receptor beta chains sequenced from one sample in a study of graft-versus-host responses after intestinal transplantation. Libraries were prepared by immunoSEQ multiplex PCR; TCRdb keeps only in-frame clonotypes and omits some of them. The data show about 45,000 clones, 90% to 95% seen once. The material sequenced was PBMCs, taken 524 days after transplant. Receptor source: a human patient who received an intestinal transplant, so some T cells may come from the graft donor.

The chain links TRBV5-1 to TRBJ1-1; 8 bases map to TRBD1. The CDR3 loop spans 14 amino acids. V lost 3 bases and J lost 5; bases outside the gene matches: 6. The germline CDR1 and CDR2 sequences are SGHRS and YFSETQ. The CDR3 region has the DNA TGCGCCAGCAGCTGGACAGGGTTAGGAACTGAAGCTTTCTTT. This sequence encodes CASSWTGLGTEAFF.

The chain carries TRBV6-5 and TRBJ2-1; the D is unclear. The length of the CDR3 is 14 residues. CDR1 and CDR2 (germline): MNHEY, SVGAGI. V was clipped by 10 bases and J by 0 bases, with 13 bases between them. CDR3 sequence: CATRTDSSYNEQFF. Written as DNA, the CDR3 is TGTGCCACCAGAACTGATAGCTCCTACAATGAGCAGTTCTTC.

The V gene is TRBV5-1, the J gene TRBJ2-1; no clear D gene. The ends were cut back, 4 bases at V and 7 bases at J, with 9 bases in the middle. Germline CDR1 reads SGHRS; CDR2 reads YFSETQ. CDR3 length equals 12 residues. In DNA form, the CDR3 reads TGCGCCAGCAGCCCGGTCTCGAATGAGCAGTTCTTC. It specifies CASSPVSNEQFF. The full variable domain, its missing parts supplied by reference TRBV5-1 and TRBJ2-1, is KAGVTQTPRYLIKTRGQQVTLSCSPISGHRSVSWYQQTPGQGLQFLFEYFSETQRNKGNFPGRFSGRQFSNSRSEMNVSTLELGDSALYLCASSPVSNEQFFGPGTRLTVL.

The chain is built from TRBV5-1 and TRBJ1-1; D ambiguous. CDR1 is SGHRS, CDR2 YFSETQ, per germline. V shed 0 bases and J shed 5 bases, with 11 bases lying between them. The CDR3 runs 14 residues. CDR3 sequence reads: CASSLGALGTEAFF. The CDR3 nucleotides read TGCGCCAGCAGCTTGGGAGCGTTAGGGACTGAAGCTTTCTTT.

The chain links TRBV14 to TRBJ2-3; D ambiguous. The V gene lost 0 bases and the J gene lost 2 bases, with 9 bases spanning the gap. CDR1 and CDR2 (germline): SGHDN, FVKESK. CDR3 length equals 15 residues. CDR3 bases: TGTGCCAGCAGCCAAGACAGAAGCTCCACAGATACGCAGTATTTT. Translation: CASSQDRSSTDTQYF.

This CDR3 is CASSPRPDRSYNEQFF. The CDR3 DNA sequence: TGTGCCAGCAGCCCAAGACCGGACAGGTCCTACAATGAGCAGTTCTTC. The chain is built from TRBV7-8 and TRBJ2-1; 7 nucleotides line up with TRBD1. The V gene end was trimmed by 5 bases and the J gene end by 1 base; junction bases not matched to a gene: 8. This CDR3 has 16 residues. The V gene's germline CDR1 is SGHVS and CDR2 FQNEAQ.

This clone was recorded once. The chain recombines TRBV4-3 with TRBJ2-1, with TRBD2 identical over 7 bases. From germline, CDR1 is LGHNA and CDR2 YSLEER. The junction had 5 bases not matched to a gene; V was cut back by 0 bases and J by 3 bases. CDR3 length: 16 amino acids. DNA of the CDR3: TGCGCCAGCAGCCAAGAGCGCGGGAGTCTCTACAATGAGCAGTTCTTC. It is translated as CASSQERGSLYNEQFF.

V gene TRBV5-6 combines with J gene TRBJ1-6, with D possibly matching TRBD1 (5 bases). V was trimmed by 5 bases and J by 7 bases, leaving 13 bases between them. Germline V CDR1 and CDR2: SGHDT, YYEEEE. The CDR3 has 14 amino acids. CDR3 loop: CASRTGKGNSPLHF. The CDR3 DNA follows: TGTGCCAGCAGAACCGGGAAGGGGAATTCACCCCTCCACTTT.

The chain carries TRBV7-9 and TRBJ2-5, with 9 bases lining up with TRBD1. Germline CDR1 reads SEHNR; CDR2 reads FQNEAQ (reference sequence). After removal of 1 base from V and 2 bases from J, the junction contained 8 bases not matched to a gene. This CDR3 is built from 17 residues. As DNA, the CDR3 is TGTGCCAGCAGCTTAGGTTTAACAGGGGGCCCACAAGAGACCCAGTACTTC. Its translation: CASSLGLTGGPQETQYF.

This chain links TRBV30 with TRBJ1-5, with D perhaps matching TRBD1 (5 bases). From germline, CDR1 is GTSNPN and CDR2 SVGIG (reference sequence). V was trimmed by 0 bases and J by 2 bases, leaving 5 bases between them. This CDR3 region has 13 residues. The CDR3 DNA follows: TGTGCCTGGAGTGTAGGGGGCAATCAGCCCCAGCATTTT. Translated: CAWSVGGNQPQHF.

The genes are TRBV6-5 and TRBJ2-5, with 7 bases lining up with TRBD2. Germline V gene data show CDR1 as MNHEY and CDR2 as SVGAGI. The trim removed 0 bases at V and 5 bases at J, leaving 3 bases unmatched. The CDR3 has 14 residues. The CDR3 region has the DNA TGTGCCAGCAGTTACTCGGGGGAGGGGGAGACCCAGTACTTC. It is translated as CASSYSGEGETQYF.

The gene calls are TRBV11-3 and TRBJ1-1; maybe TRBD1 (6 bases). Trimming took 5 bases from V and 3 from J, leaving 10 bases between them. The germline V gene encodes CDR1 SGHNT and CDR2 YENEEA. This CDR3 has 13 amino acids. The CDR3 bases are TGTGCCAGCAGCCCTCCAGGGGACACTGAAGCTTTCTTT. As protein: CASSPPGDTEAFF.

This chain's CDR3 is CASSLGIRAGEKETQYF. The CDR3 region has the DNA TGTGCCAGCAGCTTGGGCATCAGGGCAGGGGAAAAAGAGACCCAGTACTTC. The chain couples TRBV11-1 to TRBJ2-5; weak D call: TRBD1 (6 bases). This CDR3 has 17 amino acids. V gave up 3 bases and J gave up 3 bases, with 20 bases separating them. Germline V gene data show CDR1 as SGHAT and CDR2 as FQDESV (reference sequence).

The chain links TRBV2 to TRBJ2-1; D may be TRBD1 (6 bases). Germline V CDR1 and CDR2: SNHLY, FYNNEI. The CDR3 is 13 amino acids. Trimming took off 11 bases at V and 3 bases at J, with 14 bases between the two ends. The DNA of the CDR3 is TGTGCCCAGGCTGGGACACTCTACAATGAGCAGTTCTTC. It yields the protein CAQAGTLYNEQFF.

The chain uses TRBV7-9 and TRBJ2-4, with TRBD1 matching over 8 bases. The V and J ends lost 6 bases and 1 base, in that order; junction bases with no gene match: 5. CDR3 size: 15 residues. Germline lookup yields CDR1 SEHNR and CDR2 FQNEAQ (reference sequence). CDR3 amino acids: CASSRQGFAKNIQYF. The CDR3 bases are TGTGCCAGCAGTCGACAGGGGTTTGCCAAAAACATTCAGTACTTC.

A few counts support this clone. Here the CDR3 DNA reads TGTGCCAGCAGCGTGGGACTAGCGGGTGAGCAGTACTTC. It codes for CASSVGLAGEQYF. The rearrangement joins TRBV9 to TRBJ2-7; 12 positions match TRBD2. In germline, CDR1 is SGDLS, CDR2 YYNGEE. Unmatched junction bases numbered 1, after V lost 2 bases and J lost 7 bases. The CDR3 is made up of 13 amino acids.

The V gene is TRBV5-1, the J gene TRBJ2-1, with 9 bases aligning to TRBD2. Unmatched junction bases numbered 19, after V lost 3 bases and J lost 9 bases. The CDR3 consists of 18 residues. Germline loops: CDR1 SGHRS, CDR2 YFSETQ. Written as DNA, the CDR3 is TGCGCCAGCAGCTCGTGGCTCGCCGTAGCGGGAGAAAGGGGTGAGCAGTTCTTC. It specifies CASSSWLAVAGERGEQFF. The whole variable domain, filled in from reference TRBV5-1 and TRBJ2-1, reads KAGVTQTPRYLIKTRGQQVTLSCSPISGHRSVSWYQQTPGQGLQFLFEYFSETQRNKGNFPGRFSGRQFSNSRSEMNVSTLELGDSALYLCASSSWLAVAGERGEQFFGPGTRLTVL.

The chain is built from TRBV5-5 and TRBJ2-7; perhaps TRBD2 as D (5 bases). From germline, CDR1 is SGHKS and CDR2 YYEKEE (reference sequence). CDR3 size: 15 residues. Between the trimmed V and J ends, which lost 0 bases and 1 base, there was a span of 11 bases. The CDR3 region has the DNA TGTGCCAGCAGCTTGGCCGAATGGGAGTCCTACGAGCAGTACTTC. Encoded protein: CASSLAEWESYEQYF.

The chain combines TRBV19 with TRBJ1-1, with unresolved D. Germline-derived CDR1 and CDR2 are LNHDA and SQIVND (reference sequence). The length of the CDR3 is 13 residues. Trimming took off 9 bases at V and 2 bases at J, with 13 bases between the two ends. The CDR3: CASGPWGNTEAFF. The CDR3 coding sequence is TGTGCCAGCGGCCCTTGGGGAAACACTGAAGCTTTCTTT.

V usage is TRBV30 and J usage is TRBJ2-3; possible D gene TRBD2, 6 bases. Germline CDR1 reads GTSNPN; CDR2 reads SVGIG (reference sequence). Trimming took 2 bases from V and 3 from J, leaving 15 bases between them. CDR3 length equals 15 residues. The CDR3 reads CAWSFGTGVTDTQYF. Here the CDR3 DNA reads TGTGCCTGGAGTTTCGGGACGGGAGTAACAGATACGCAGTATTTT.

The chain links TRBV19 to TRBJ1-4, with 7 bases that match TRBD1. V gave up 3 bases and J gave up 3 bases; unmatched junction bases: 4. This CDR3 spans 15 amino acids. The germline V gene has CDR1 LNHDA and CDR2 SQIVND (reference sequence). CDR3 nucleotides: TGTGCCAGTAGTATGAGGACAGGTCCTAATGAAAAACTGTTTTTT. This translates into CASSMRTGPNEKLFF.

The chain links TRBV2 to TRBJ2-5; D possibly corresponds to TRBD1 (6 bases). V was shortened by 1 base and J by 3 bases, with 24 bases between the two germline ends. Germline V gene sequence: CDR1 SNHLY, CDR2 FYNNEI. This CDR3 is 19 amino acids long. This CDR3 reads CASSEGPPRSQGWEETQYF. The CDR3 bases are TGTGCCAGCAGTGAAGGTCCCCCGAGGTCACAGGGATGGGAAGAGACCCAGTACTTC.

This chain joins TRBV5-5 and TRBJ2-7, with no clear D. The V and J ends lost 0 bases and 5 bases respectively, with 9 bases between them. The germline V gene encodes CDR1 SGHKS and CDR2 YYEKEE (reference sequence). The CDR3 runs 13 residues. The CDR3 is CASSLGPRNEQYF. CDR3 sequence (DNA): TGTGCCAGCAGCTTGGGTCCCAGGAACGAGCAGTACTTC.

In this sample, this clone turned up once. The CDR3 loop is CASSTGLAGGNEQYF. CDR3 coding DNA: TGCGCCAGCAGCACGGGACTAGCGGGAGGGAACGAGCAGTACTTC. The chain has TRBV5-1 and TRBJ2-5; 16 bases line up with TRBD2. The DNA end is more similar to TRBJ2-7, so the J call may be wrong. Germline V CDR1 and CDR2: SGHRS, YFSETQ. The CDR3 is 15 residues long.

This chain uses TRBV30 with TRBJ2-2; 9 bases are a match to TRBD2. Looked up from germline, CDR1 is GTSNPN and CDR2 is SVGIG (reference sequence). This CDR3 is 15 amino acids long. The V gene end was trimmed by 2 bases and the J gene end by 6 bases; junction bases not matched to a gene: 7. The CDR3 loop reads CAWSFLAGTSGELFF. The CDR3 DNA is TGTGCCTGGAGTTTCCTAGCGGGGACATCCGGGGAGCTGTTTTTT.

The genes are TRBV25-1 and TRBJ2-5; 7 positions match TRBD1. The CDR3 loop spans 14 amino acids. Germline values: CDR1 MGHDK, CDR2 SYGVNS. With 3 bases clipped from V and 3 bases from J, the junction kept 4 bases outside the gene matches. CDR3 in amino acids: CASSDPGGEETQYF. As DNA, the CDR3 is TGTGCCAGCAGTGATCCAGGGGGAGAAGAGACCCAGTACTTC.

The CDR3 sequence: CASSVDPPSGIDNEQFF. Here the CDR3 DNA reads TGTGCCAGCAGCGTAGACCCTCCTAGCGGGATAGACAATGAGCAGTTCTTC. The chain joins TRBV9 to TRBJ2-1; 9 bases are shared with TRBD2. Germline V lookup: CDR1 SGDLS, CDR2 YYNGEE. The CDR3 sequence is 17 residues long. V was pared by 0 bases and J by 5 bases, with 9 bases of the junction left unmatched.

This clone was counted only a few times. This chain joins TRBV4-3 and TRBJ2-7; the match to TRBD1 covers 9 bases. With 4 bases clipped from V and 3 bases from J, the junction kept 1 base outside the gene matches. In germline, CDR1 is LGHNA, CDR2 YSLEER. This CDR3 has 13 amino acids. This CDR3 reads CASSPDRGYEQYF. CDR3 coding DNA: TGCGCCAGCAGCCCGGACAGGGGCTACGAGCAGTACTTC.